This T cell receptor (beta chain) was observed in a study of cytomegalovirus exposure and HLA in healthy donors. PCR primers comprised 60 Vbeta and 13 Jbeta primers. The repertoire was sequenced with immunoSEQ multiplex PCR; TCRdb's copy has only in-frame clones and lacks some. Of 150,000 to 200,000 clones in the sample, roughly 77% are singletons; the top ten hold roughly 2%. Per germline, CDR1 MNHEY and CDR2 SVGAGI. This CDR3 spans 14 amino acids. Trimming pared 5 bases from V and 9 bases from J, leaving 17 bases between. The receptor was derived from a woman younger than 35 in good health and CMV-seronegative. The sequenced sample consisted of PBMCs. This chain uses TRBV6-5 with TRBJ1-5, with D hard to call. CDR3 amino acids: CASSPTLRGWPQHF. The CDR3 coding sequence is TGTGCCAGCAGTCCGACTCTCCGGGGTTGGCCCCAGCATTTT.